This T cell receptor beta chain stems from a study of human T cells and chemical hapten exposure. Study background: Diagnoses of alopecia areata, totalis or universalis occurred in mostly female patients. TCR yields per sample varied mostly from small pooled library volume differences.

The CDR3 loop spans 13 amino acids. Germline values: CDR1 SGDLS, CDR2 YYNGEE. Trimming removed 4 bases from V and 6 bases from J, with 14 bases in between. The time point is: pre-sensitization, week 0. The treatment is: therapeutic diphenylcyclopropenone sensitization with weekly scalp DPC. TCRdb processed the RACE reads anew with MiXCR; each CDR3 protein has one entry. Of a few hundred thousand distinct CDR3 sequences listed, approximately 8% are singletons. The sequence derives from a man between 18 and 29 years old with alopecia areata. Some clones in this sample may be carry-over from other donors' samples. This rearrangement joins TRBV9 to TRBJ2-7, with D possibly called TRBD1 or TRBD2 (5 bases each). The sample here was whole blood, taken in connection with sensitization to the hapten diphenylcyclopropenone (DPC). DNA of the CDR3: TGTGCCAGCAGCCCCACACAGAGGGGCGAGCAGTACGTC. Its translation: CASSPTQRGEQYV.